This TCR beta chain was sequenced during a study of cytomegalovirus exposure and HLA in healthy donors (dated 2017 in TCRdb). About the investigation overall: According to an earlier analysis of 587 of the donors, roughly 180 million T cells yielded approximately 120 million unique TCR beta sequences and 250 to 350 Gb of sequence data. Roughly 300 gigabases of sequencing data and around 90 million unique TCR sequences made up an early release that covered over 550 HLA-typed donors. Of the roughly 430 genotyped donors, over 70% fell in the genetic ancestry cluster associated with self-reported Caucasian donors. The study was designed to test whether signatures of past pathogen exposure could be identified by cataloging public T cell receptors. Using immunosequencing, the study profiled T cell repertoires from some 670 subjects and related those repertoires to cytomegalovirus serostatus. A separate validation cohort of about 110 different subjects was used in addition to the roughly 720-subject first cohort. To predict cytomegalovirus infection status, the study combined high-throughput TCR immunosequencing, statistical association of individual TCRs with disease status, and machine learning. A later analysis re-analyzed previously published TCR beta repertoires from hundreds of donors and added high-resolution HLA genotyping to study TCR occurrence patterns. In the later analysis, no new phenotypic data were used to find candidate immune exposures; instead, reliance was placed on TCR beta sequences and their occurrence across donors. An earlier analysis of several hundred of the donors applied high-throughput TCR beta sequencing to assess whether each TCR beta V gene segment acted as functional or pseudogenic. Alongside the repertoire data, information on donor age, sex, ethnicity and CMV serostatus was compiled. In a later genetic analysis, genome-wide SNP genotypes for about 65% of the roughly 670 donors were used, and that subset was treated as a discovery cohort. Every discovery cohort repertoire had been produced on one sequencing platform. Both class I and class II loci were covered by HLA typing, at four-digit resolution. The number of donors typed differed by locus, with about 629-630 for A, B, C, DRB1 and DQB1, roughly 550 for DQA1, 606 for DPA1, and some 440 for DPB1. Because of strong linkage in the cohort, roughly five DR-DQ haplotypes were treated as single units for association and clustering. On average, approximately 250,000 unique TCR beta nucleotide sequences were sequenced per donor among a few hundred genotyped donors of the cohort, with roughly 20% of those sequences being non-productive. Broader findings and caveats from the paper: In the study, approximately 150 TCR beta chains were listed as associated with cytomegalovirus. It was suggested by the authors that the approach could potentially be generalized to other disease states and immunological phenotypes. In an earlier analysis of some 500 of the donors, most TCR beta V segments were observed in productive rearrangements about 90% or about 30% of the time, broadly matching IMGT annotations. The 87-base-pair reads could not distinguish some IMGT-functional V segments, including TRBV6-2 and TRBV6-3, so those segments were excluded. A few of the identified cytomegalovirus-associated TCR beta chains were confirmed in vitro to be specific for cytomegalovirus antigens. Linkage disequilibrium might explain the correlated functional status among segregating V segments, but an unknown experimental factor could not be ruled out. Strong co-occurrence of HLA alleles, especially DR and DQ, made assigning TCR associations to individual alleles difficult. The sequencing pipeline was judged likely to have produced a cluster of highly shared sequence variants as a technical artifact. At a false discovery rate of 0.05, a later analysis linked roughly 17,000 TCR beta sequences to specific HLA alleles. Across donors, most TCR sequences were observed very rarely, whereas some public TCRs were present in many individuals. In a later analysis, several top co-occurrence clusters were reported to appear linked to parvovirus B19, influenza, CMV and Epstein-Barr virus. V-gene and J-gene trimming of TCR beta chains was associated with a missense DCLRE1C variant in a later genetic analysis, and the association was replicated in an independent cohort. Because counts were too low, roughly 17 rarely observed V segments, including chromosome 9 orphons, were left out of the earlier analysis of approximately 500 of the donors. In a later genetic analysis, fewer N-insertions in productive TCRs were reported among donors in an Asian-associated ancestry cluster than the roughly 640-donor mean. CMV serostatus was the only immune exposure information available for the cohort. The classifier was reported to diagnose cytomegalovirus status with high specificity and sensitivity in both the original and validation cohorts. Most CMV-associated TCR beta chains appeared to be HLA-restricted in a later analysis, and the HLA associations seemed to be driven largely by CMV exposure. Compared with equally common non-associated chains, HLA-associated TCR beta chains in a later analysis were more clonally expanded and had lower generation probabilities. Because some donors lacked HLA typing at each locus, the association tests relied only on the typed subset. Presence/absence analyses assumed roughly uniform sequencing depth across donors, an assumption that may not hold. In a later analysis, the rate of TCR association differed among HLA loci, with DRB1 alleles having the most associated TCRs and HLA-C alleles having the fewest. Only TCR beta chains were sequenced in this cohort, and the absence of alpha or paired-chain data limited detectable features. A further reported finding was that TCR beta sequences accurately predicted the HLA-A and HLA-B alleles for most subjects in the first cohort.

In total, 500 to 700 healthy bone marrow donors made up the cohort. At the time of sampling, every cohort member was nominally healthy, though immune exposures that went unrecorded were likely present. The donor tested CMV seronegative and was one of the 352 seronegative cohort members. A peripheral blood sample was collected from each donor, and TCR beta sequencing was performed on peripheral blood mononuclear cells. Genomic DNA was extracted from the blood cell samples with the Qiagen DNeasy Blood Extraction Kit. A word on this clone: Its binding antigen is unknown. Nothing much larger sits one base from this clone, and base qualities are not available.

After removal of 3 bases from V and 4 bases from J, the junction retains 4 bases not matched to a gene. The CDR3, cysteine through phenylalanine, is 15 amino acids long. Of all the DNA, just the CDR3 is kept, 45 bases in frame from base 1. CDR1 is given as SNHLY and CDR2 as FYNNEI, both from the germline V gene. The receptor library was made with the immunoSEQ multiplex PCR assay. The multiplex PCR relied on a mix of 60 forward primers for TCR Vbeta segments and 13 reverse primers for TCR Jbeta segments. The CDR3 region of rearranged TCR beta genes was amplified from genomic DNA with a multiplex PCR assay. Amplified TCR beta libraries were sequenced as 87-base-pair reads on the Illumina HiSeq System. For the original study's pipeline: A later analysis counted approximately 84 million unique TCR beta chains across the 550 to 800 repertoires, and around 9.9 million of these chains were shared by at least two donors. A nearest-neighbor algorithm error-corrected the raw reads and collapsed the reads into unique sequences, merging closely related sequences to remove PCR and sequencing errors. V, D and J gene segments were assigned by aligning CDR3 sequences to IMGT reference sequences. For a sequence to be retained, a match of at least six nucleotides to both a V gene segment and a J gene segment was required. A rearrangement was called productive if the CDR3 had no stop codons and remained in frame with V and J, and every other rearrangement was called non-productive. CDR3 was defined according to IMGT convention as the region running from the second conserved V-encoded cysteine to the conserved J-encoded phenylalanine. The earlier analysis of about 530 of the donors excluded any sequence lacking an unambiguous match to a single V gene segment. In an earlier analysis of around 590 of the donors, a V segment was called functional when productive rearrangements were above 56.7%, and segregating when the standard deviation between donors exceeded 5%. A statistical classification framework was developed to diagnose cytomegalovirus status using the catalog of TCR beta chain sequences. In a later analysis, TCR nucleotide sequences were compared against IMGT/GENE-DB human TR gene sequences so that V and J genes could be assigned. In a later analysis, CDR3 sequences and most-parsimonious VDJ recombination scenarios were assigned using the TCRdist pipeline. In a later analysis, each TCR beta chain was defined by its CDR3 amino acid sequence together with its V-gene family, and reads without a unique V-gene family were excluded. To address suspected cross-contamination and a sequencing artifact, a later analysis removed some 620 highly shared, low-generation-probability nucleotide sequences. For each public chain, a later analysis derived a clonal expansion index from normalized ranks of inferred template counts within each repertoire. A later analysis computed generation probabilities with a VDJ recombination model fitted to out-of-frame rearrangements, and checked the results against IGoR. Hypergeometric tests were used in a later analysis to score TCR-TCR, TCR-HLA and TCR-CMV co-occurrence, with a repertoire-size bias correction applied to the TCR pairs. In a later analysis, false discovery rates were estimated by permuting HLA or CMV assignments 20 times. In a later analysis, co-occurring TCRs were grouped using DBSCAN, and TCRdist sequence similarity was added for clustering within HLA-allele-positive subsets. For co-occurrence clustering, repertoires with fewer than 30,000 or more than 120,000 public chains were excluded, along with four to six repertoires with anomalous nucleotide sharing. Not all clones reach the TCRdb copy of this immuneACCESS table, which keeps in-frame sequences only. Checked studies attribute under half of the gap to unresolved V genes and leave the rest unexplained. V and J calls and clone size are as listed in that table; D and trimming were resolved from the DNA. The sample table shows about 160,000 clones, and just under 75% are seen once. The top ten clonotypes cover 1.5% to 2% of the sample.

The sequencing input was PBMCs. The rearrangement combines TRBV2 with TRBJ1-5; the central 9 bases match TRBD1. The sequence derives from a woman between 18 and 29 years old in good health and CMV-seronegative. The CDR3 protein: CASSEGQGGNQPQHF. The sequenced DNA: TGTGCCAGCAGTGAGGGACAGGGAGGGAATCAGCCCCAGCATTTT.